The 9 T cell receptor beta chains in this list originate from one sample, sequenced in a study of cytomegalovirus exposure and HLA in healthy donors. The method was immunoSEQ multiplex PCR; TCRdb's version includes in-frame clones alone and lacks a portion of them. The sample lists tens of thousands of clones; roughly 94% were seen once. What was sequenced was PBMCs. All receptors derive from a woman between 18 and 29 years old in good health and CMV-seronegative.

This chain connects TRBV7-8 to TRBJ2-1; TRBD2 matches 7 bases. CDR3 length: 16 residues. Germline V CDR1 and CDR2: SGHVS, FQNEAQ. Losses at the gene ends were 0 bases for V and 5 bases for J; bases not matched to a gene: 7. The DNA for the CDR3 is TGTGCCAGCAGCTTAGCTGGTCTAGCGGACCACAATGAGCAGTTCTTC. It translates to CASSLAGLADHNEQFF.

The V gene is TRBV18, the J gene TRBJ2-7; 7 bases map to TRBD1. The CDR3 spans 13 residues. Trimming cost V 4 bases and J 2 bases; bases outside gene matches: 2. The germline gives CDR1 KGHSH, CDR2 LQKENI. The CDR3 bases are TGTGCCAGCTCACAGGGGGCTGCCTACGAGCAGTACTTC. Protein: CASSQGAAYEQYF.

V usage is TRBV18 and J usage is TRBJ1-1; D ambiguous. Trimming left V 0 bases short and J 5 bases short, with 13 bases between. CDR3 length: 15 residues. Germline CDR1 and CDR2: KGHSH and LQKENI. CDR3 sequence reads: CASSPPRAIGTEAFF. For the CDR3, the DNA is TGTGCCAGCTCACCACCGCGCGCCATTGGTACTGAAGCTTTCTTT.

V and J are TRBV18 and TRBJ2-2, with 11 bases identical to TRBD1. The V gene's germline CDR1 is KGHSH and CDR2 LQKENI. The V gene end was trimmed by 8 bases and the J gene end by 1 base; junction bases not matched to a gene: 3. This CDR3 is built from 15 residues. CDR3 in DNA: TGTGCCAGCGTTGGGACAGGGGGGAACACCGGGGAGCTGTTTTTT. Residues: CASVGTGGNTGELFF.

The chain links TRBV19 to TRBJ2-7; 10 bases align to TRBD1. The CDR3 totals 14 residues. Losses at the gene ends were 5 bases for V and 2 bases for J; bases not matched to a gene: 3. Germline CDR1 LNHDA, CDR2 SQIVND (reference sequence). Here the CDR3 DNA reads TGTGCCAGTAGTTCCGGGACAGGGGCCTACGAGCAGTACTTC. Its protein is CASSSGTGAYEQYF.

The V call is TRBV6-5, the J call TRBJ1-5; 9 bases align to TRBD1. With V trimmed by 4 bases and J by 5 bases, 3 bases remained unmatched. The CDR3 consists of 14 residues. Germline loops: CDR1 MNHEY, CDR2 SVGAGI. The CDR3 loop reads CASSSRTGDQPQHF. The CDR3, as DNA: TGTGCCAGCAGTTCCAGGACAGGGGATCAGCCCCAGCATTTT.

The chain carries TRBV28 and TRBJ1-6; 8 nucleotides agree with TRBD1. The V gene end was trimmed by 6 bases and the J gene end by 11 bases; junction bases not matched to a gene: 9. The CDR3 totals 14 residues. From germline, CDR1 is MDHEN and CDR2 SYDVKM. CDR3 region: CASSLGQGRPPLHF. DNA of the CDR3: TGTGCCAGCAGCCTCGGACAGGGTCGGCCACCCCTCCACTTT.

The rearrangement joins TRBV7-9 to TRBJ2-1, with TRBD2 matching over 7 bases. With V trimmed by 4 bases and J by 0 bases, 9 bases remained unmatched. The CDR3 spans 17 residues. From germline, CDR1 is SEHNR and CDR2 FQNEAQ (reference sequence). The CDR3 DNA is TGTGCCAGCAGCTGGGCGGGGGAAAGGGGCTCCTACAATGAGCAGTTCTTC. Protein: CASSWAGERGSYNEQFF.

This clone has only a few counts. This chain connects TRBV5-8 to TRBJ2-7, with 14 bases that match TRBD2. This CDR3 has 14 amino acids. Trimming took 0 bases from V and 10 from J; bases not matched to a gene: 3. CDR1 and CDR2 from the germline V gene are SGHTS and YDEGEE. CDR3 sequence reads: CASSLGLAGGPQYF. The CDR3 DNA is TGTGCCAGCAGCTTGGGACTAGCGGGAGGGCCCCAGTACTTC.